Here is one T cell receptor beta chain with its context. Because it lacks the conserved phenylalanine or tryptophan at the end, this CDR3 is likely a read error. The DNA is left out, because the CDR3 cannot be placed on it with certainty; the CDR3 is given as TCRdb lists it. The CDR3 is 14 amino acids in total, end residues counted. CDR1 and CDR2 from the germline V gene are MDHEN and SYDVKM. Specified time point: after trial treatment. Treatment: LDRT plus nivolumab, ipilimumab, low-dose cyclophosphamide and aspirin (RACIN trial). Donors were administered nivolumab, ipilimumab, aspirin and low-dose cyclophosphamide, together with low-dose radiotherapy. Those eligible were patients bearing advanced solid tumors lacking tumor-infiltrating lymphocytes. This specimen comes from a study of low-dose radiotherapy and immunotherapy resistance in tumors. Study overall: Treatment included intravenous cyclophosphamide dosed at 200 mg/m2 every two weeks, one day before radiation and immunotherapy.

Covering alpha and beta chains, TRAV- and TRBV-specific primers were used for the first-strand cDNA. The authors amplified TCRs for about 20 PCR cycles with a constant-region primer and a V-primer adapter. Amplifying the isolated mRNA was done by in vitro transcription. TCRdb redid the calling of the reads with MiXCR, one entry per CDR3 protein. Of some 46,000 distinct CDR3 sequences in the sample, less than 30% are singletons; the top ten hold roughly 9.1%. The material sequenced was PBMCs, taken after low-dose radiotherapy plus immunotherapy. The sequence was collected from a male donor with prostate cancer. The chain couples TRBV28 to TRBJ1-6. CDR3 residues: CASSLVSENSPPHS.